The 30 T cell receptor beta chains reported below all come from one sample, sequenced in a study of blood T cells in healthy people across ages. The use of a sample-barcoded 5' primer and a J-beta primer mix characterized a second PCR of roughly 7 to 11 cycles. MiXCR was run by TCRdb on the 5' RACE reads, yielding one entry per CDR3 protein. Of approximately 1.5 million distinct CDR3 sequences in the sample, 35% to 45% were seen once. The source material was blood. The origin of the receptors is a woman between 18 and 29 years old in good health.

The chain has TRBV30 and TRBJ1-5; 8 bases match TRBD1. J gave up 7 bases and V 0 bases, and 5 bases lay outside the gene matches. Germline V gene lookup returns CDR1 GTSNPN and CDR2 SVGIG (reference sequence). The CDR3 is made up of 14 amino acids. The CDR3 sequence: CAWSVTGGIQPQHF. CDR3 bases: TGTGCCTGGAGTGTAACAGGGGGTATCCAGCCCCAGCATTTT.

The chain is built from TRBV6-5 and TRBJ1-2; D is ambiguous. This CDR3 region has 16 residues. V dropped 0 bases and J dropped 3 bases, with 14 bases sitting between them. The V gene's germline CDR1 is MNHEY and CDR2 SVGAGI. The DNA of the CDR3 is TGTGCCAGCAGTTACTCGAATAGAGGCAGTCACTATGGCTACACCTTC. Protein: CASSYSNRGSHYGYTF.

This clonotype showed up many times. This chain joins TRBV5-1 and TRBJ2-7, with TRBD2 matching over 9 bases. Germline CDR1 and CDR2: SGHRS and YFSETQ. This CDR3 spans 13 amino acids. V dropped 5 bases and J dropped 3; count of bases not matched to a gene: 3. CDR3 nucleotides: TGCGCCAGCAGTCGAGCGGGGGGCTACGAGCAGTACTTC. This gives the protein CASSRAGGYEQYF.

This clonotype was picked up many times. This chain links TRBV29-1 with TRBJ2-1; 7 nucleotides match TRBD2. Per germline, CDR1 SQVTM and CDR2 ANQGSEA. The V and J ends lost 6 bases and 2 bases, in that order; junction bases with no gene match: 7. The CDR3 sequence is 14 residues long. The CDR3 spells CSVPTSRTYNEQFF. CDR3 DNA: TGCAGCGTCCCGACTAGCCGGACCTACAATGAGCAGTTCTTC.

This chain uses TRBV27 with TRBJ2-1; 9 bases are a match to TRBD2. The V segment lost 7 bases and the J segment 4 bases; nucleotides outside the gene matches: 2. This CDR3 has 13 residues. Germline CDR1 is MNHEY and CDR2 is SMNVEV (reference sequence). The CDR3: CASNSGSYNEQFF. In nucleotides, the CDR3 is TGTGCCAGCAATAGCGGGAGTTACAATGAGCAGTTCTTC.

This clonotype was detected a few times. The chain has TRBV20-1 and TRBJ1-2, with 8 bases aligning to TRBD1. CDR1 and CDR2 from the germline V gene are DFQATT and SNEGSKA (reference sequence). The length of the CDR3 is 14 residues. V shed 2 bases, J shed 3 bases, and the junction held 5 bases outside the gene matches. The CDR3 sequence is CSARNTDRDYGYTF. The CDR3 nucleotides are TGCAGTGCTAGAAATACGGACAGGGACTATGGCTACACCTTC.

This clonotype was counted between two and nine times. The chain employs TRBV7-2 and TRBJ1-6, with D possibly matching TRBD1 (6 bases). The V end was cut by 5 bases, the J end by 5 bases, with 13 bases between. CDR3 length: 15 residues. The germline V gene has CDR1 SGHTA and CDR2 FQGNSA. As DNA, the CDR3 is TGTGCCAGCAGCCTGTCCACAGGGAATAATTCACCCCTCCACTTT. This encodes CASSLSTGNNSPLHF. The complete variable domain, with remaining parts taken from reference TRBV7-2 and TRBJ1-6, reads GAGVSQSPSNKVTEKGKDVELRCDPISGHTALYWYRQSLGQGLEFLIYFQGNSAPDKSGLPSDRFSAERTGGSVSTLTIQRTQQEDSAVYLCASSLSTGNNSPLHFGNGTRLTVT.

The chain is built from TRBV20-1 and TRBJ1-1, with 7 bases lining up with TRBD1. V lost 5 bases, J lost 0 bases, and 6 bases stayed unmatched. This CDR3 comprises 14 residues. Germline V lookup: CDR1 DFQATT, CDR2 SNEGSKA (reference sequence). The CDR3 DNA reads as TGCAGTGCTTTACAGGGGCTACTGAACACTGAAGCTTTCTTT. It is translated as CSALQGLLNTEAFF.

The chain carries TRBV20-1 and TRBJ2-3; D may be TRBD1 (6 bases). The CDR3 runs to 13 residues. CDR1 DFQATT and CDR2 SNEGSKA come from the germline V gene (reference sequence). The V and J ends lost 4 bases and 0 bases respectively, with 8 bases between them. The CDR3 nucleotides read TGCAGTGCTAATACAGGGAGCACAGATACGCAGTATTTT. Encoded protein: CSANTGSTDTQYF.

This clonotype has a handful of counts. The CDR3 nucleotides are TGCAGCGTTGAGTCCGTTTCCGGGGGTAACTACACCTTC. Protein sequence: CSVESVSGGNYTF. V gene TRBV29-1 combines with J gene TRBJ1-2; perhaps TRBD1 as D (5 bases). Germline CDR1 reads SQVTM; CDR2 reads ANQGSEA. The length of the CDR3 is 13 residues. With 3 bases removed from V and 10 bases from J, the gap between germline ends came to 18 bases.

For the CDR3, the DNA is TGTGCCAGCAGTTCGACGATTTCTGGGGCCAACGTCCTGACTTTC. It codes for CASSSTISGANVLTF. The chain employs TRBV28 and TRBJ2-6; D uncertain. CDR3 size: 15 residues. Per germline, CDR1 MDHEN and CDR2 SYDVKM. The V and J ends lost 4 bases and 1 base respectively, with 8 bases between them.

CDR3 loop: CASSYSGTGDNQPQHF. DNA for the CDR3: TGTGCCAGCAGTTACTCTGGGACAGGGGACAATCAGCCCCAGCATTTT. The chain combines TRBV6-5 with TRBJ1-5; 10 positions agree with TRBD1. The CDR3 length is 16 residues. Germline V gene data show CDR1 as MNHEY and CDR2 as SVGAGI. Trimming removed 0 bases from V and 3 bases from J; junction bases left unmatched: 2.

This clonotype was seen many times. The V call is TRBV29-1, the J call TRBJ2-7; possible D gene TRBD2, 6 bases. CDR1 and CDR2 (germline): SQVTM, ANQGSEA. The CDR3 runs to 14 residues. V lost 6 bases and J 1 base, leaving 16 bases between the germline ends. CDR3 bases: TGCAGCGTGGGGATTGGAGGGATTTCCTACGAGCAGTACTTC. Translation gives CSVGIGGISYEQYF.

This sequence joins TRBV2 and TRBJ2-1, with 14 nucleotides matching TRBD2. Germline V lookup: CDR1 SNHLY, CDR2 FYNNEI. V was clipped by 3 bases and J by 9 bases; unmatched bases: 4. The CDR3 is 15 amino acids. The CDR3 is CASSESGLAGVEQFF. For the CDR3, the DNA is TGTGCCAGCAGTGAGTCGGGACTAGCGGGGGTTGAGCAGTTCTTC.

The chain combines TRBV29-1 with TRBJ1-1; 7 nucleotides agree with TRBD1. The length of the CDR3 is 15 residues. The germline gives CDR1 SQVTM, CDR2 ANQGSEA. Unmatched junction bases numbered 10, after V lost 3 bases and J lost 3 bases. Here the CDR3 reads CSVELQGCWYTEAFF. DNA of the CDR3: TGCAGCGTTGAGCTACAGGGGTGTTGGTACACTGAAGCTTTCTTT.

CDR3 loop: CASSEELAGPYEQYF. CDR3 bases: TGTGCCAGCAGTGAAGAACTAGCGGGCCCCTACGAGCAGTACTTC. The chain employs TRBV6-1 and TRBJ2-7; TRBD2 matches at 9 bases. Germline CDR1 reads MNHNS; CDR2 reads SASEGT. After removal of 1 base from V and 2 bases from J, the junction contained 3 bases not matched to a gene. The CDR3 runs 15 residues.

The CDR3 region is CSSTPGGHKAFF. The CDR3 coding sequence is TGCAGTTCCACGCCCGGGGGTCATAAAGCTTTCTTT. The chain links TRBV20-1 to TRBJ1-1; D perhaps matches TRBD1 (5 bases). Germline CDR1 is DFQATT and CDR2 is SNEGSKA (reference sequence). The CDR3 is 12 residues long. Trimming shortened V by 8 bases and J by 9 bases, and 19 bases separated the two germline ends.

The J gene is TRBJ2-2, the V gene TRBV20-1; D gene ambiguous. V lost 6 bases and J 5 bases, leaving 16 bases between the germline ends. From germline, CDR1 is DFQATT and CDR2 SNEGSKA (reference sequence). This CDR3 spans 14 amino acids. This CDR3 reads CSASRVSETGELFF. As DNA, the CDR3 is TGCAGTGCCTCTCGAGTGTCGGAAACCGGGGAGCTGTTTTTT.

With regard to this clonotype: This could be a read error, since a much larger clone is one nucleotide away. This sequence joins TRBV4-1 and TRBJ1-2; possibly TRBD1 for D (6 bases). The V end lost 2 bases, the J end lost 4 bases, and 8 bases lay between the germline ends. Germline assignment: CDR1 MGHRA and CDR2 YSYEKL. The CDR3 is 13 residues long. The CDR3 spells CASSQIQGYGYTF. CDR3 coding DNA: TGCGCCAGCAGCCAAATACAGGGCTATGGCTACACCTTC.

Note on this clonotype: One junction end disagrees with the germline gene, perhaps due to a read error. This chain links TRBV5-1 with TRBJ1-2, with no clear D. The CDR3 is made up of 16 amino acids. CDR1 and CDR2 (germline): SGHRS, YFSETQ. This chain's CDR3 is CASSFLFRGANYGCTF. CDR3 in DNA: TGCGCCAGCAGCTTTCTATTCCGGGGAGCTAACTATGGCTGCACCTTC. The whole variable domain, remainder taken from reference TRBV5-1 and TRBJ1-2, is KAGVTQTPRYLIKTRGQQVTLSCSPISGHRSVSWYQQTPGQGLQFLFEYFSETQRNKGNFPGRFSGRQFSNSRSEMNVSTLELGDSALYLCASSFLFRGANYGCTFGSGTRLTVV.

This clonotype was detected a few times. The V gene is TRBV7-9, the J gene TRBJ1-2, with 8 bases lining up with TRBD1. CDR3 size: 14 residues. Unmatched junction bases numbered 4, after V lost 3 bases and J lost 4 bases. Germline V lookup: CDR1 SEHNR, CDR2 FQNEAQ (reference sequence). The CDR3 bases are TGTGCCAGCAGCTTCCCTGACAGGGGCTATGGCTACACCTTC. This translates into CASSFPDRGYGYTF.

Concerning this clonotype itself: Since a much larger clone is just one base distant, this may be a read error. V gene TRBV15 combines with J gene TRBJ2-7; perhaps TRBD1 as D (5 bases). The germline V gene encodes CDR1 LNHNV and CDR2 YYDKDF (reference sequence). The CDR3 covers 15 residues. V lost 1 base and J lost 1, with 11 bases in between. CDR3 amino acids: CATSRGSRASYEQYF. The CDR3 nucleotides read TGTGCCACCAGCAGAGGTAGCAGGGCTTCCTACGAGCAGTACTTC.

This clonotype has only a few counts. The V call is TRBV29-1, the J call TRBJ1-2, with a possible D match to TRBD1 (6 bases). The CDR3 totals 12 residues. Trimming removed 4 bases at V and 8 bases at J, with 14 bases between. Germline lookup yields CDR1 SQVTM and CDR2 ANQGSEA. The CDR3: CSVAGQKGGYTF. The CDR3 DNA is TGCAGCGTTGCCGGACAGAAAGGCGGCTACACCTTC.

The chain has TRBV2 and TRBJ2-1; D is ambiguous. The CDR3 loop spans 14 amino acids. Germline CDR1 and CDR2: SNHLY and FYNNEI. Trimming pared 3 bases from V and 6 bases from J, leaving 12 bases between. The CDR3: CASSEGYRANEQFF. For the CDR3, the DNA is TGTGCCAGCAGTGAGGGGTACAGAGCCAATGAGCAGTTCTTC.

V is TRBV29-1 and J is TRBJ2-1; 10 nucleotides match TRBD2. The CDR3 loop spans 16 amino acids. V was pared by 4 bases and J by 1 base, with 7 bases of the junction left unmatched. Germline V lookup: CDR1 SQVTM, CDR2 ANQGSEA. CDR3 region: CSVASSGGWSYNEQFF. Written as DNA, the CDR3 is TGCAGCGTTGCATCTAGCGGGGGTTGGTCCTACAATGAGCAGTTCTTC.

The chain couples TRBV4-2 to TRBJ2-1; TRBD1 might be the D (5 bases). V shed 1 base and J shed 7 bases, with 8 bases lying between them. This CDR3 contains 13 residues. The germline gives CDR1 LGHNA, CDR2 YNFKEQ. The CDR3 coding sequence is TGTGCCAGCAGCCAAGCCGACAGAAATGAGCAGTTCTTC. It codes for CASSQADRNEQFF.

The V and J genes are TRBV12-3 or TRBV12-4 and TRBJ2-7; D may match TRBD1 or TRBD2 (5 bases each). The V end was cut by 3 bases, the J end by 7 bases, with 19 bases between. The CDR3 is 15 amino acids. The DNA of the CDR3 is TGTGCCAGCAGTTTTGGCCGGGGCACCATCAATGAGCAGTACTTC. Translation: CASSFGRGTINEQYF.

CDR3 bases: TGTGCCAGCAGTGCTCCGGGACTAGCGGGGGGCCTGAACCAAGAGACCCAGTACTTC. It translates to CASSAPGLAGGLNQETQYF. This sequence joins TRBV6-1 and TRBJ2-5; 15 nucleotides agree with TRBD2. Looked up from germline, CDR1 is MNHNS and CDR2 is SASEGT. J was trimmed by 0 bases and V by 4 bases; bases with no gene match: 9. The CDR3 extends over 19 amino acids.

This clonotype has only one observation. CDR3 bases: TGTGCCAGCAGCCAATCCGACAGTGAAGCTTTCTTT. It specifies CASSQSDSEAFF. The chain couples TRBV3-1 to TRBJ1-1; D possibly corresponds to TRBD1 (5 bases). The CDR3 extends over 12 amino acids. Trimming removed 2 bases from V and 7 bases from J, with 8 bases in between. Germline CDR1 is LGHDT and CDR2 is YNNKEL (reference sequence).

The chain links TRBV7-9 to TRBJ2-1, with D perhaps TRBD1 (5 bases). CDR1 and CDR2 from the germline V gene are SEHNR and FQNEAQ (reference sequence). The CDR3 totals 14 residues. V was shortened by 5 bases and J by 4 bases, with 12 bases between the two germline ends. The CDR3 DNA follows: TGTGCCAGCAGCACCATTGACAGTTACAATGAGCAGTTCTTC. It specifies CASSTIDSYNEQFF.